This T cell receptor (beta chain) stems from a study of cytomegalovirus exposure and HLA in healthy donors. Study results and limitations: Relative to equally common others, HLA-associated TCR beta chains showed greater clonal expansion in a later analysis.

Use of 60 Vbeta and 13 Jbeta primers characterized the PCR. Produced via immunoSEQ multiplex PCR; TCRdb's table is partial and in-frame only. This sample has about 200,000 clones, with approximately 70% found just once. Of note for this clone: Its antigen is undetermined.

Germline V gene data show CDR1 as MNHNS and CDR2 as SASEGT. V was cut by 0 bases and J by 1 base, with 13 bases left in between. The CDR3 loop spans 17 amino acids. V usage is TRBV6-1 and J usage is TRBJ1-3, with D tentatively TRBD1 (6 bases). This receptor was identified in a man between 40 and 49 years old in good health and CMV-seropositive. What was sequenced was PBMCs. CDR3 DNA: TGTGCCAGCAGTGAAGCAATAGGCAGGGGATCTGGAAACACCATATATTTT. Its translation: CASSEAIGRGSGNTIYF.